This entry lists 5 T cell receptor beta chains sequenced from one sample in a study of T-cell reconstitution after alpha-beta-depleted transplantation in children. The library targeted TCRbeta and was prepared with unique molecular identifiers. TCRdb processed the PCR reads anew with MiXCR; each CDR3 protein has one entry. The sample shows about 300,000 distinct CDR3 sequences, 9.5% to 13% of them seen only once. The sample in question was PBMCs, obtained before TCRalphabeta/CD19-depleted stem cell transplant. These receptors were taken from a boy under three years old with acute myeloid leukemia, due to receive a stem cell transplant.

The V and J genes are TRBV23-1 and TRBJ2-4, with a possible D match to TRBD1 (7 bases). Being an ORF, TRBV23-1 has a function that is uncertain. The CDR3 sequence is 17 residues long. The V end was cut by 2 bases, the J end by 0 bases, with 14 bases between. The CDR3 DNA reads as TGCGCCAGCAGTCAAGAGACAGGGAGGTTAGCCAAAAACATTCAGTACTTC. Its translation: CASSQETGRLAKNIQYF.

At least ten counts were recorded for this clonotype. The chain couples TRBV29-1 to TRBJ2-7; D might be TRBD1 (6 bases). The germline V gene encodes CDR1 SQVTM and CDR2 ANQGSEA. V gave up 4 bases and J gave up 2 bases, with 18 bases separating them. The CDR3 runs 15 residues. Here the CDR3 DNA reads TGCAGCGTTGTCGGCCCGGCAGGGGCGACCTACGAGCAGTACTTC. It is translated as CSVVGPAGATYEQYF.

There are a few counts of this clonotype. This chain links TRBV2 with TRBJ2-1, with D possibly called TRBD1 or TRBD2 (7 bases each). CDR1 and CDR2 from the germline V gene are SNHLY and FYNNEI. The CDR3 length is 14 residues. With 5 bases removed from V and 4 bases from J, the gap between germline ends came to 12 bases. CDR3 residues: CASSRRGGYNEQFF. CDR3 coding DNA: TGTGCCAGCAGTCGCAGGGGGGGGTACAATGAGCAGTTCTTC.

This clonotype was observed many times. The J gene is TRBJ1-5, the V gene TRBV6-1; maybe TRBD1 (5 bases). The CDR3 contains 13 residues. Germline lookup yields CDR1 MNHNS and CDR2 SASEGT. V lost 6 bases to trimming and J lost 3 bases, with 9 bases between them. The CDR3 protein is CASRRQFNQPQHF. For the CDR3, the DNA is TGTGCCAGCAGACGACAGTTCAATCAGCCCCAGCATTTT.

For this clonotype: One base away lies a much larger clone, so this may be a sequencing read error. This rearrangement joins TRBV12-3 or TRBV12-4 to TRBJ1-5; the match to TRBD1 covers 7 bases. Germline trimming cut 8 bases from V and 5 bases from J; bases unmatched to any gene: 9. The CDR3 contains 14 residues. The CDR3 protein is CASRPGTADQPQHF. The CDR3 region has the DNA TGTGCCAGCCGTCCCGGGACAGCGGATCAGCCCCAGCATTTT.